Each of the 25 T cell receptor beta chains below was sequenced from the same sample in a study of control samples from healthy donors and cancer patients. The repertoire was sequenced with immunoSEQ multiplex PCR; TCRdb's copy has only in-frame clones and lacks some. The table includes around 200,000 clones, 90% to 95% detected once. Sequenced material: blood. The receptors were sampled from a woman under 40 in good health.

This sequence joins TRBV3-1 (or the pseudogene TRBV3-2) and TRBJ2-3; D unresolved. Germline loops: CDR1 LGHDT, CDR2 YNNKEL (reference sequence). The CDR3 has 15 amino acids. V gave up 0 bases and J gave up 3 bases, with 10 bases separating them. This CDR3 is CASSQDRSRTDTQYF. CDR3 coding DNA: TGTGCCAGCAGCCAAGATAGGAGTAGGACAGATACGCAGTATTTT.

The chain recombines TRBV1 with TRBJ1-2. TRBV1 is a documented pseudogene. The CDR3 is 14 residues long. The CDR3 DNA is TGCACCAGCAGCCAAGAGGAGAACCCCTATGGCTACACCTTC. The encoded protein is CTSSQEENPYGYTF.

The chain links TRBV3-1 (or the pseudogene TRBV3-2) to TRBJ1-3, with TRBD1 as a possible D gene (5 bases). Deletions cut 6 bases from V and 0 bases from J, with 12 bases between. Germline lookup yields CDR1 LGHDT and CDR2 YNNKEL (reference sequence). The CDR3 contains 15 residues. The CDR3 sequence: CASRPGTISGNTIYF. Written as DNA, the CDR3 is TGTGCCAGCAGGCCGGGGACGATCTCTGGAAACACCATATATTTT.

The V and J genes are TRBV7-9 and TRBJ1-1; D is unresolved. CDR1 is SEHNR and CDR2 is FQNEAQ in the germline V gene (reference sequence). Between the trimmed V and J ends, which lost 3 bases and 1 base, there was a span of 3 bases. This CDR3 is 12 amino acids long. CDR3 sequence reads: CASSFPNTEAFF. CDR3 nucleotides: TGTGCCAGCAGCTTCCCGAACACTGAAGCTTTCTTT.

V usage is TRBV5-1 and J usage is TRBJ2-7; 9 bases align to TRBD1. The J segment lost 2 bases and the V segment lost 2 bases, leaving 8 bases of the junction unmatched. Looked up from germline, CDR1 is SGHRS and CDR2 is YFSETQ. The CDR3 is made up of 16 amino acids. CDR3 region: CASSLSPGTGTYEQYF. DNA of the CDR3: TGCGCCAGCAGCTTATCCCCCGGGACAGGGACCTACGAGCAGTACTTC.

The CDR3 DNA follows: TGCGCCAGCAGCCCCGGGACAGGCAAATACGAGCAGTACTTC. Translating gives CASSPGTGKYEQYF. J is TRBJ2-7 and V is TRBV5-1, with 8 nucleotides matching TRBD1. Germline trimming cut 4 bases from V and 4 bases from J; bases unmatched to any gene: 7. Per germline, CDR1 SGHRS and CDR2 YFSETQ. CDR3 size: 14 residues.

Only one count was recorded for this clone. The V and J genes are TRBV7-2 and TRBJ1-6; D unclear. V lost 7 bases and J lost 0, with 10 bases in between. The germline CDR1 and CDR2 sequences are SGHTA and FQGNSA. This CDR3 is built from 15 residues. CDR3 DNA: TGTGCCAGCACCCCGGGTAGCTCCTATAATTCACCCCTCCACTTT. This translates into CASTPGSSYNSPLHF.

The genes are TRBV19 and TRBJ2-3; 11 nucleotides line up with TRBD2. CDR1 and CDR2 from the germline V gene are LNHDA and SQIVND (reference sequence). CDR3 length equals 17 residues. V gave up 6 bases and J gave up 2 bases; unmatched junction bases: 10. The CDR3 region has the DNA TGTGCCAGTAGACCGGACGGGACTAGCGGCAACACAGATACGCAGTATTTT. Its translation is CASRPDGTSGNTDTQYF. Variable domain in full (rest from reference TRBV19 and TRBJ2-3): DGGITQSPKYLFRKEGQNVTLSCEQNLNHDAMYWYRQDPGQGLRLIYYSQIVNDFQKGDIAEGYSVSREKKESFPLTVTSAQKNPTAFYLCASRPDGTSGNTDTQYFGPGTRLTVL.

V usage is TRBV6-5 and J usage is TRBJ1-2; 7 nucleotides line up with TRBD1. Germline loops: CDR1 MNHEY, CDR2 SVGAGI. The V segment lost 7 bases and the J segment 5 bases; nucleotides outside the gene matches: 7. The CDR3 is made up of 13 amino acids. DNA of the CDR3: TGTGCCAGCACTCTACAGGGGAAATATGGCTACACCTTC. Amino acid sequence: CASTLQGKYGYTF.

This chain joins TRBV2 and TRBJ2-2; D call uncertain. The length of the CDR3 is 13 residues. Germline V gene lookup returns CDR1 SNHLY and CDR2 FYNNEI. The V end was cut by 4 bases, the J end by 3 bases, with 6 bases between. The CDR3 is CASSVLDTGELFF. The CDR3 nucleotides read TGTGCCAGCAGTGTGCTAGACACCGGGGAGCTGTTTTTT.

This chain joins TRBV11-3 and TRBJ2-2; D unresolved. The V end was cut by 0 bases, the J end by 3 bases, with 2 bases between. The germline gives CDR1 SGHNT, CDR2 YENEEA. The CDR3 loop spans 13 amino acids. For the CDR3, the DNA is TGTGCCAGCAGCTTAGATCACACCGGGGAGCTGTTTTTT. As protein: CASSLDHTGELFF.

This clone was recorded only once. The CDR3 DNA is TGCGCCAGCAGCCCCGGACAGACTAGTAACTATGGCTACACCTTC. Translating it yields CASSPGQTSNYGYTF. The gene calls are TRBV5-1 and TRBJ1-2; a possible D gene is TRBD1 (6 bases). Deletions cut 4 bases from V and 1 base from J, with 14 bases between. The germline V gene encodes CDR1 SGHRS and CDR2 YFSETQ. The CDR3 is 15 amino acids.

The chain employs TRBV27 and TRBJ2-1; the match to TRBD2 covers 12 bases. Looked up from germline, CDR1 is MNHEY and CDR2 is SMNVEV (reference sequence). This CDR3 has 16 amino acids. Unmatched junction bases numbered 12, after V lost 5 bases and J lost 10 bases. The CDR3 reads CASSGYTSGRREEQFF. DNA of the CDR3: TGTGCCAGCAGTGGGTACACTAGCGGGAGGAGGGAGGAGCAGTTCTTC.

This clone has a single count. The chain carries TRBV9 and TRBJ1-2; no clear D gene. Germline values: CDR1 SGDLS, CDR2 YYNGEE. Trimming cost V 4 bases and J 8 bases, with 12 bases left between them. The CDR3 totals 12 residues. CDR3 loop: CASSPSSEGYTF. CDR3 sequence (DNA): TGTGCCAGCAGCCCGTCGTCGGAGGGCTACACCTTC.

This clone was detected once. The V gene is TRBV5-1, the J gene TRBJ2-7, with TRBD2 as a possible D gene (6 bases). Germline loops: CDR1 SGHRS, CDR2 YFSETQ. Between the trimmed V and J ends, which lost 0 bases and 2 bases, there was a span of 9 bases. The CDR3 runs to 14 residues. The CDR3, as DNA: TGCGCCAGCAGCTTGGTCGGGAGACCCTACGAGCAGTACTTC. It yields the protein CASSLVGRPYEQYF.

V usage is TRBV5-3 and J usage is TRBJ1-4, with unresolved D. TRBV5-3 carries the ORF label, with uncertain function. CDR3 length: 11 amino acids. V lost 4 bases to trimming and J lost 11 bases, with 9 bases between them. The DNA for the CDR3 is TGTGCCAGAAGCCCGACATCGAAACTGTTTTTT. Translating gives CARSPTSKLFF.

The rearrangement uses TRBV4-1 and TRBJ2-3, with D possibly matching TRBD2 (5 bases). CDR3 size: 15 residues. V was clipped by 2 bases and J by 1 base, with 10 bases between them. From germline, CDR1 is MGHRA and CDR2 YSYEKL. The CDR3, as DNA: TGCGCCAGCAGCCAAATCGGACTGCGCACAGATACGCAGTATTTT. As protein: CASSQIGLRTDTQYF.

The chain recombines TRBV28 with TRBJ2-3; 7 positions agree with TRBD2. The CDR3 has 15 residues. The J segment lost 1 base and the V segment lost 2 bases, leaving 3 bases of the junction unmatched. Germline-derived CDR1 and CDR2 are MDHEN and SYDVKM. The chain's CDR3 is CASSLAGVGTDTQYF. The CDR3 nucleotides are TGTGCCAGCAGTTTAGCGGGAGTGGGCACAGATACGCAGTATTTT.

This clone has just one count. The rearrangement joins TRBV3-1 (or the pseudogene TRBV3-2) to TRBJ1-2; D remains ambiguous. Deletions cut 1 base from V and 8 bases from J, with 11 bases between. The germline V gene has CDR1 LGHDT and CDR2 YNNKEL (reference sequence). CDR3 length: 13 amino acids. The CDR3 DNA reads TGTGCCAGCAGCCAAGCCGGGCCTCTAGGCTACACCTTC. Its translation is CASSQAGPLGYTF.

This chain connects TRBV7-3 to TRBJ2-2; 7 bases agree with TRBD2. V was pared by 6 bases and J by 3 bases, with 7 bases of the junction left unmatched. Germline values: CDR1 SGHTA, CDR2 FQGTGA. The CDR3 has 15 residues. CDR3 in DNA: TGTGCCAGCAGACGCAGCGGGACTGACACCGGGGAGCTGTTTTTT. Protein product: CASRRSGTDTGELFF.

Comments on this clone: The junction differs from germline at one of its ends, possibly a read error. V is TRBV28 and J is TRBJ1-5; 7 nucleotides agree with TRBD1. The CDR3 length is 14 residues. Germline V gene lookup returns CDR1 MDHEN and CDR2 SYDVKM. CDR3 sequence: CASRLLGGGQPQHF. The CDR3 region has the DNA TGTGCCAGCAGGTTATTAGGGGGCGGACAGCCCCAGCATTTT.

This chain joins TRBV6-5 and TRBJ1-2, with 7 bases matching TRBD1. Germline values: CDR1 MNHEY, CDR2 SVGAGI. CDR3 length: 13 amino acids. V shed 2 bases and J 6 bases; nucleotides not matched to a gene: 3. CDR3 amino acids: CASSYRGRDGYTF. CDR3 nucleotides: TGTGCCAGCAGTTACAGGGGGCGGGATGGCTACACCTTC.

This clone has just one count. The rearrangement uses TRBV27 and TRBJ1-4; 8 bases agree with TRBD1. The germline CDR1 and CDR2 sequences are MNHEY and SMNVEV (reference sequence). This CDR3 has 14 amino acids. J was trimmed by 2 bases and V by 7 bases; bases with no gene match: 3. The CDR3 is CASTRTGTNEKLFF. The CDR3 bases are TGTGCCAGCACCAGGACAGGGACTAATGAAAAACTGTTTTTT. The complete variable domain, with remaining parts taken from reference TRBV27 and TRBJ1-4, reads EAQVTQNPRYLITVTGKKLTVTCSQNMNHEYMSWYRQDPGLGLRQIYYSMNVEVTDKGDVPEGYKVSRKEKRNFPLILESPSPNQTSLYFCASTRTGTNEKLFFGSGTQLSVL.

The rearrangement joins TRBV7-9 to TRBJ1-2; 9 nucleotides match TRBD1. CDR1 is SEHNR, CDR2 FQNEAQ, per germline (reference sequence). The CDR3 is made up of 15 amino acids. V lost 0 bases and J lost 2; bases outside the gene matches: 1. The CDR3 DNA reads as TGTGCCAGCAGCTTAGCAGGGACAGGGAACTATGGCTACACCTTC. Its protein product is CASSLAGTGNYGYTF.

The rearrangement uses TRBV20-1 and TRBJ2-7; TRBD2 matches at 13 bases. The germline gives CDR1 DFQATT, CDR2 SNEGSKA (reference sequence). The CDR3 runs to 15 residues. Trimming took 3 bases from V and 4 from J; bases not matched to a gene: 6. The CDR3 region is CSASTSGGAEYEQYF. The CDR3, as DNA: TGCAGTGCTAGTACTAGCGGGGGGGCCGAGTACGAGCAGTACTTC.